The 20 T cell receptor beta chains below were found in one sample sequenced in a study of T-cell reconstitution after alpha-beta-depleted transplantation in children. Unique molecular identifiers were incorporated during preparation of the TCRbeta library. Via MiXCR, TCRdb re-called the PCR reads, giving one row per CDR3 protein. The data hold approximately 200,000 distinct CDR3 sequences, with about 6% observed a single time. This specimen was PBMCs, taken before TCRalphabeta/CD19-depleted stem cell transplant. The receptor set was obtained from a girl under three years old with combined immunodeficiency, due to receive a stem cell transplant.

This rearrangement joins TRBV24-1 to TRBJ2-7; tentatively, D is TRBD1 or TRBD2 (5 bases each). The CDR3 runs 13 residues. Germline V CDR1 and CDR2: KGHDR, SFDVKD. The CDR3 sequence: CGASDLSGREQYF. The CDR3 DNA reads TGTGGGGCCAGTGATTTGTCGGGGCGGGAGCAGTACTTC.

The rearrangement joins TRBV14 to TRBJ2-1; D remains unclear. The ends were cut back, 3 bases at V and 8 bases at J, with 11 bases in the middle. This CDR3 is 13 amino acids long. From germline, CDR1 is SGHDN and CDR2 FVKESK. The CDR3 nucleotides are TGTGCCAGCAGCCAGATCCGGTTGCATGAGCAGTTCTTC. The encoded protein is CASSQIRLHEQFF.

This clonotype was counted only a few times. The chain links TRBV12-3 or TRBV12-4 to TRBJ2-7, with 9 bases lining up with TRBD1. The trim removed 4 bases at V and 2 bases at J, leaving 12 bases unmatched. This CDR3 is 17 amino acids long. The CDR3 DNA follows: TGTGCCAGCAGTTCCGGGACAGGGTTTGATCCTACCTACGAGCAGTACTTC. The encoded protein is CASSSGTGFDPTYEQYF.

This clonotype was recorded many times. CDR3 sequence (DNA): TGTGCCAGCAGTTTTGCGGGGGCCAACAATGAGCAGTTCTTC. Translation gives CASSFAGANNEQFF. The chain couples TRBV27 to TRBJ2-1; a weak D match, TRBD2 (7 bases). Germline CDR1 is MNHEY and CDR2 is SMNVEV (reference sequence). This CDR3 comprises 14 residues. Trimming removed 3 bases at V and 5 bases at J, with 11 bases between.

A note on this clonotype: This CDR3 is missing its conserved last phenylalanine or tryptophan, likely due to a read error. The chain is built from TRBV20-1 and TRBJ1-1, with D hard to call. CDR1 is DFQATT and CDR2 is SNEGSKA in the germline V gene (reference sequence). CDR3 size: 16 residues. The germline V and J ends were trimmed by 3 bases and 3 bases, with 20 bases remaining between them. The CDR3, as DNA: TGCAGTGCTAGTACCTATTGGGTTTTTTGGCACACTGAAGCTTTCTGT. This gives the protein CSASTYWVFWHTEAFC.

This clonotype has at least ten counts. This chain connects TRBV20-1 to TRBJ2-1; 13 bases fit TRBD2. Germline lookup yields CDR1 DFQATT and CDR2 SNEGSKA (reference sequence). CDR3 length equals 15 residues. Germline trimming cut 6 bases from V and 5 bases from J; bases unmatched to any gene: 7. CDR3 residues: CSAETSGGNNNEQFF. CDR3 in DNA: TGCAGTGCCGAGACTAGCGGGGGGAATAACAATGAGCAGTTCTTC.

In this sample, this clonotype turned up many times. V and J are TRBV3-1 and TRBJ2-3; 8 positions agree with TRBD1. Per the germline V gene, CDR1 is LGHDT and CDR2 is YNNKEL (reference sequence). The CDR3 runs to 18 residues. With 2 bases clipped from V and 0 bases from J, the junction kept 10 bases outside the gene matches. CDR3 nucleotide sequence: TGTGCCAGCAGCCAATACTCAGGGGGCTTCCTTAGCACAGATACGCAGTATTTT. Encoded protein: CASSQYSGGFLSTDTQYF.

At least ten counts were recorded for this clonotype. CDR3: CATSSPIATGVGAGETQYF. The CDR3 DNA is TGTGCCACCAGCAGCCCCATAGCCACGGGAGTAGGAGCGGGAGAGACCCAGTACTTC. The chain links TRBV15 to TRBJ2-5, with D possibly being TRBD2 (6 bases). Germline CDR1 reads LNHNV; CDR2 reads YYDKDF (reference sequence). This CDR3 is 19 amino acids long. V was trimmed by 3 bases and J by 4 bases, leaving 27 bases between them.

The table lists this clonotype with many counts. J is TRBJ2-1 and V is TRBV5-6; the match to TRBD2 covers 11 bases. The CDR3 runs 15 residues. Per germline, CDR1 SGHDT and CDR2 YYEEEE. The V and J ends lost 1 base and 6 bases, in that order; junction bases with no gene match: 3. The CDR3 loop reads CASSLRLAGINEQFF. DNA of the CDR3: TGTGCCAGCAGCTTGAGACTAGCGGGAATCAATGAGCAGTTCTTC.

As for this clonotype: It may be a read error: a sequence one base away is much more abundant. The CDR3 loop is CASSLEVGSPPGQGNSEAFF. DNA of the CDR3: TGTGCCAGCAGCTTAGAAGTCGGGAGTCCACCGGGACAGGGGAACTCTGAAGCTTTCTTT. The chain uses TRBV7-6 and TRBJ1-1, with 10 positions matching TRBD1. The germline gives CDR1 SGHVS, CDR2 FNYEAQ. The CDR3 contains 20 residues. Full variable domain (remainder filled in from reference TRBV7-6 and TRBJ1-1): GAGVSQSPRYKVTKRGQDVALRCDPISGHVSLYWYRQALGQGPEFLTYFNYEAQQDKSGLPNDRFSAERPEGSISTLTIQRTEQRDSAMYRCASSLEVGSPPGQGNSEAFFGQGTRLTVV.

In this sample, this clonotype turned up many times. CDR3 DNA sequence: TGTGCCAGCAGCTTGTGGGGGAACGCTGGGGCCAACGTCCTGACTTTC. Its translation: CASSLWGNAGANVLTF. The chain recombines TRBV7-6 with TRBJ2-6; D possibly matches TRBD1 or TRBD2 (5 bases each). Germline lookup yields CDR1 SGHVS and CDR2 FNYEAQ. CDR3 length: 16 amino acids. The V end lost 3 bases, the J end lost 2 bases, and 11 bases lay between the germline ends.

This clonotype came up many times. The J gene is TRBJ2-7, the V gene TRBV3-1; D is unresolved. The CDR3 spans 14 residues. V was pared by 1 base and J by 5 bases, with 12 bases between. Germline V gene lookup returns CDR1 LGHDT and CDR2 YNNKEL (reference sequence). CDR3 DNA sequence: TGTGCCAGCAGCCAAGTTCTTTCGGACCACGAGCAGTACTTC. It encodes CASSQVLSDHEQYF.

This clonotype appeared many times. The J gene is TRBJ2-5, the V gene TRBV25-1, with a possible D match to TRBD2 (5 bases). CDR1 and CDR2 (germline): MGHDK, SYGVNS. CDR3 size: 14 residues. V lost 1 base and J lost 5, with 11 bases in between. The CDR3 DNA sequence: TGTGCCAGCAGTGAATTGGCTAGCAGGGAGACCCAGTACTTC. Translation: CASSELASRETQYF.

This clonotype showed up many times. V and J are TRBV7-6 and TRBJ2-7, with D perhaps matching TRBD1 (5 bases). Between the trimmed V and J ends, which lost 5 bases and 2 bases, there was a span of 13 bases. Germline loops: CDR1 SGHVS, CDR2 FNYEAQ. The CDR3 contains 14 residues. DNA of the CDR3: TGTGCCAGCAGCCCTCGTCCAGGGACCTACGAGCAGTACTTC. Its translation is CASSPRPGTYEQYF.

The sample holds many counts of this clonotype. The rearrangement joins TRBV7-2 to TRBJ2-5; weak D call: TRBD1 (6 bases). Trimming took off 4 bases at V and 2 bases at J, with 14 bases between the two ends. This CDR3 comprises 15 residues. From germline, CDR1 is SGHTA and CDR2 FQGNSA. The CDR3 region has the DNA TGTGCCAGCAGCTCTCAGGGGCTGAATCAAGAGACCCAGTACTTC. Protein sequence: CASSSQGLNQETQYF.

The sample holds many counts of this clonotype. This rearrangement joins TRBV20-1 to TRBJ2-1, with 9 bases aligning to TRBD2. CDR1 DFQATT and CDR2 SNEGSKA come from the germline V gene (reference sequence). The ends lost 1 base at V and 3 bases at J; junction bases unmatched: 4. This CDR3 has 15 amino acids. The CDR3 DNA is TGCAGTGCTAGAGCCGGGACTAGCAGCTACAATGAGCAGTTCTTC. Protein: CSARAGTSSYNEQFF.

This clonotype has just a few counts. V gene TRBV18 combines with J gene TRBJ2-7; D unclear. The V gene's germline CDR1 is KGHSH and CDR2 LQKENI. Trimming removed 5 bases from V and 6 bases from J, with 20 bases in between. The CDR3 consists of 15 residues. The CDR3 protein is CASSADAQHGGEQYF. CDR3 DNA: TGTGCCAGCTCAGCCGACGCCCAGCACGGCGGCGAGCAGTACTTC.

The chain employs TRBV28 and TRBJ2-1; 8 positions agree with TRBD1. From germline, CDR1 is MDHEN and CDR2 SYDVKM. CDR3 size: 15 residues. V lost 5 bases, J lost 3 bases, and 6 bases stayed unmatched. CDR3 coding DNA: TGTGCCAGCAGTGTAGGACAGGGACTCTACAATGAGCAGTTCTTC. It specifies CASSVGQGLYNEQFF.

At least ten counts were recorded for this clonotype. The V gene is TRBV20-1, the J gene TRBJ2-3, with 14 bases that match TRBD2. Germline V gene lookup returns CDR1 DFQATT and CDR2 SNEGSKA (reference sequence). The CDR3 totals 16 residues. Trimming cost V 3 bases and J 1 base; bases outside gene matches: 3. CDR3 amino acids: CSASLGLAGGTDTQYF. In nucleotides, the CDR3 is TGCAGTGCTAGCTTGGGACTAGCGGGAGGCACAGATACGCAGTATTTT.

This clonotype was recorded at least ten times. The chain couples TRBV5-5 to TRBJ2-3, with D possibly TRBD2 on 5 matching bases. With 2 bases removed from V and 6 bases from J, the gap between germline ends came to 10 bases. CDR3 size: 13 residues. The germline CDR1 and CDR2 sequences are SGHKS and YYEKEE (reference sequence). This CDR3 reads CASSFVGGDTQYF. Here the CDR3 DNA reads TGTGCCAGCAGCTTCGTCGGCGGGGATACGCAGTATTTT. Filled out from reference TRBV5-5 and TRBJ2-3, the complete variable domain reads DAGVTQSPTHLIKTRGQQVTLRCSPISGHKSVSWYQQVLGQGPQFIFQYYEKEERGRGNFPDRFSARQFPNYSSELNVNALLLGDSALYLCASSFVGGDTQYFGPGTRLTVL.